This entry concerns a single T cell receptor beta chain. These data come from a study of control samples from healthy donors and cancer patients. The CDR3 contains 16 residues. Germline CDR1 reads LNHDA; CDR2 reads SQIVND (reference sequence). Trimming pared 3 bases from V and 0 bases from J, leaving 12 bases between. Repertoires were generated with immunoSEQ multiplex PCR, while TCRdb's copy carries only in-frame clones and drops some. The profile covers roughly 130,000 clones, with more than 80% appearing a single time and 2% to 3% taken by the ten largest. The rearrangement joins TRBV19 to TRBJ2-4; possible D gene TRBD2, 5 bases. The sequence was obtained from a man aged 18 to 29 in good health. Sequencing input: blood. The CDR3 sequence: CASSIPGLLAKNIQYF. CDR3 nucleotide sequence: TGTGCCAGTAGTATCCCAGGACTGCTAGCCAAAAACATTCAGTACTTC.